This paragraph covers one T cell receptor (beta chain) sequence. Before being chosen for sequencing, patients had shown CD8+CD57+ cell expansion by flow cytometry. Acquired aplastic anemia of severe grade affected all patients. The TCR beta profiling, which covered VDJ combination and CDR3 sequence, was carried out using genomic DNA as the template. MiXCR, run by TCRdb on the reads, gives a single entry per CDR3 protein. The table has 150,000 to 200,000 distinct CDR3 sequences, almost 50% seen once. V lost 0 bases to trimming and J lost 7 bases, with 9 bases between them. CDR3 length: 13 residues. Germline CDR1 reads SGHVS; CDR2 reads FQNEAQ. The source of the sample is a study of CD8+CD57+ T cells in acquired aplastic anemia. Study at large: When averaged, DNA from sorted CD4+ and CD8+ cells came to approximately 3 ug.

Material for sequencing was sorted CD4+, CD8+, or CD8+CD57+ T cells (not recorded which) from PBMCs. The rearrangement uses TRBV7-8 and TRBJ1-1; no clear D gene. The sequence came from a human donor with aplastic anemia. CDR3 in amino acids: CASSLAGYGEAFF. As DNA, the CDR3 is TGTGCCAGCAGCTTAGCAGGGTACGGTGAAGCTTTCTTT. The full variable domain, in which reference TRBV7-8 and TRBJ1-1 provide the parts outside the CDR3, is GAGVSQSPRYKVAKRGQDVALRCDPISGHVSLFWYQQALGQGPEFLTYFQNEAQLDKSGLPSDRFFAERPEGSVSTLKIQRTQQEDSAVYLCASSLAGYGEAFFGQGTRLTVV.